One and the same sample provided the 29 T cell receptor beta chains below, sequenced in a study of response to subunit inactivated influenza vaccine listed by TCRdb under 2018. Library prep was done by RT-PCR. The listed sequencing device is Illumina HiSeq 2500. Clones were called with MiXCR by TCRdb after fastp trimmed the public reads at Q25, and only in-frame beta chains were retained. Each entry is one CDR3 protein sequence, shown with its most common DNA and genes. Here the sample has about 160,000 distinct CDR3 sequences; approximately 10% occur a single time. The ten largest make up around 12% of the sample. The time point label of this sample denotes: more than 35 days after influenza vaccine administration. The sequenced sample was non-naive T cells sorted from PBMCs, obtained roughly 45 days after vaccination. This sample's cell subset or site label indicates: memory T cell fraction. The receptor source for this set is a man over 45 who received an inactivated influenza vaccine. Donor details come from another sample of the same person, matched by shared clones.

The sample holds a few counts of this clonotype. The chain joins TRBV20-1 to TRBJ2-7; 12 bases map to TRBD2. J was trimmed by 3 bases and V by 6 bases; bases with no gene match: 12. Germline CDR1 DFQATT, CDR2 SNEGSKA (reference sequence). The CDR3 covers 16 residues. The CDR3 coding sequence is TGCAGTGCGCCGACTAGCGGGAGTATTAGGAGCTACGAGCAGTACTTC. Translation: CSAPTSGSIRSYEQYF.

The rearrangement links TRBV10-2 to TRBJ2-1; 7 bases are shared with TRBD1. The CDR3 sequence is 12 residues long. V trimming: 6 bases; J trimming: 5 bases; junction bases outside the gene matches: 1. The germline gives CDR1 WSHSY, CDR2 SAAADI. CDR3 protein: CASRTGDNEQFF. CDR3 sequence (DNA): TGCGCCAGCAGAACAGGGGACAATGAGCAGTTCTTC.

The J gene is TRBJ2-3, the V gene TRBV12-3 or TRBV12-4; D not certain. The CDR3 extends over 13 amino acids. V dropped 2 bases and J dropped 4 bases, with 7 bases sitting between them. CDR3 in amino acids: CASSLSTADTQYF. The DNA of the CDR3 is TGTGCCAGCAGTTTATCTACGGCAGATACGCAGTATTTT.

This clonotype appeared a few times. The DNA for the CDR3 is TGCACCAAAGGCCTAGCGGGAGAGACCCAGTACTTC. The encoded protein is CTKGLAGETQYF. The gene calls are TRBV1 and TRBJ2-5; the tabulated D call, TRBD2, remains unverified against the DNA. TRBV1 is an annotated pseudogene. CDR3 length equals 12 residues.

Ten or more counts support this clonotype. The CDR3 loop reads CSVGLADYANTGELFF. Written as DNA, the CDR3 is TGCAGCGTTGGCCTAGCGGACTACGCGAACACCGGGGAGCTGTTTTTT. This chain uses TRBV29-1 with TRBJ2-2; 7 nucleotides align to TRBD2. Germline V lookup: CDR1 SQVTM, CDR2 ANQGSEA. The CDR3 loop spans 16 amino acids. The junction had 8 bases not matched to a gene; V was cut back by 4 bases and J by 0 bases.

The chain links TRBV10-3 to TRBJ2-7, with D perhaps assigned TRBD1 or TRBD2 (5 bases each). Per the germline V gene, CDR1 is ENHRY and CDR2 is SYGVKD. The CDR3 has 15 amino acids. V lost 2 bases and J lost 6, with 17 bases in between. The CDR3 coding sequence is TGTGCCATCAGTGAGGCCGGGACGCCAACCAGCGAGCAGTACTTC. Translating it yields CAISEAGTPTSEQYF.

This clonotype was seen a few times. V and J are TRBV20-1 and TRBJ2-3; D may match TRBD1 or TRBD2 (7 bases each). The CDR3 length is 15 residues. Trimming cost V 6 bases and J 3 bases, with 19 bases left between them. The germline CDR1 and CDR2 sequences are DFQATT and SNEGSKA (reference sequence). Here the CDR3 reads CSASTNRGGTDTQYF. Here the CDR3 DNA reads TGCAGTGCCAGCACGAACAGGGGAGGGACAGATACGCAGTATTTT.

The chain is built from TRBV18 and TRBJ1-6; unclear D gene. V gave up 2 bases and J gave up 10 bases, with 9 bases separating them. The germline V gene has CDR1 KGHSH and CDR2 LQKENI. This CDR3 comprises 13 residues. The DNA for the CDR3 is TGTGCCAGCTCACCAGTACAAGGGTCACCCCTCCACTTT. It translates to CASSPVQGSPLHF.

This clonotype has a count of ten or more. The rearrangement uses TRBV12-3 or TRBV12-4 and TRBJ1-1, with TRBD1 as a possible D gene (6 bases). This CDR3 comprises 15 residues. The germline V and J ends were trimmed by 5 bases and 0 bases, with 13 bases remaining between them. DNA of the CDR3: TGTGCCAGCAGTAAAACGACAGGTATGAACACTGAAGCTTTCTTT. Translating it yields CASSKTTGMNTEAFF.

This clonotype has ten or more counts. V usage is TRBV5-1 and J usage is TRBJ2-5; 7 nucleotides align to TRBD2. Germline-derived CDR1 and CDR2 are SGHRS and YFSETQ. Trimming took 1 base from V and 6 from J; bases not matched to a gene: 9. This CDR3 spans 15 amino acids. The CDR3 is CASSLRSGGGQTQYF. The CDR3 coding sequence is TGCGCCAGCAGCTTGAGATCGGGGGGAGGACAGACCCAGTACTTC. Filled out from reference TRBV5-1 and TRBJ2-5, the complete variable domain reads KAGVTQTPRYLIKTRGQQVTLSCSPISGHRSVSWYQQTPGQGLQFLFEYFSETQRNKGNFPGRFSGRQFSNSRSEMNVSTLELGDSALYLCASSLRSGGGQTQYFGPGTRLLVL.

This clonotype appeared a few times. The chain joins TRBV15 to TRBJ2-1; D perhaps matches TRBD2 (6 bases). V was trimmed by 5 bases and J by 8 bases, leaving 13 bases between them. CDR1 LNHNV and CDR2 YYDKDF come from the germline V gene (reference sequence). This CDR3 comprises 13 residues. The CDR3 spells CATSFVRDYEQFF. The CDR3 coding sequence is TGTGCCACCAGCTTCGTGCGGGACTATGAGCAGTTCTTC. The whole variable domain, filled in from reference TRBV15 and TRBJ2-1, reads DAMVIQNPRYQVTQFGKPVTLSCSQTLNHNVMYWYQQKSSQAPKLLFHYYDKDFNNEADTPDNFQSRRPNTSFCFLDIRSPGLGDTAMYLCATSFVRDYEQFFGPGTRLTVL.

This clonotype was observed at least ten times. This chain joins TRBV7-9 and TRBJ1-1, with D perhaps matching TRBD1 (5 bases). Trimming pared 8 bases from V and 4 bases from J, leaving 20 bases between. Germline CDR1 SEHNR, CDR2 FQNEAQ (reference sequence). This CDR3 has 15 residues. The CDR3 here is CASYRVGGASTEAFF. CDR3 sequence (DNA): TGTGCCAGCTACCGCGTGGGAGGGGCCAGCACTGAAGCTTTCTTT.

In this sample, this clonotype turned up many times. The chain uses TRBV4-3 and TRBJ2-7, with no clear D. The CDR3 consists of 14 residues. V shed 2 bases and J shed 7 bases, with 15 bases lying between them. Germline V gives CDR1 LGHNA, CDR2 YSLEER. CDR3: CASSQTGLLGEQYF. DNA of the CDR3: TGCGCCAGCAGCCAAACGGGCCTATTGGGGGAGCAGTACTTC.

This clonotype was seen a handful of times. This chain joins TRBV28 and TRBJ1-4, with D unresolved. This CDR3 is 15 amino acids long. Trimming cost V 6 bases and J 5 bases, with 16 bases left between them. CDR1 MDHEN and CDR2 SYDVKM come from the germline V gene. The CDR3 sequence is CASSPHRRRNEKLFF. The CDR3 region has the DNA TGTGCCAGCAGCCCCCACCGGAGGAGAAATGAAAAACTGTTTTTT.

This clonotype was seen a few times. The chain joins TRBV28 to TRBJ1-5; 7 nucleotides align to TRBD1. Looked up from germline, CDR1 is MDHEN and CDR2 is SYDVKM. CDR3 length: 19 amino acids. V gave up 5 bases and J gave up 0 bases; unmatched junction bases: 16. CDR3 DNA: TGTGCCAGCAGTCCCGGGGGACAGACCAGCGGTTATAGCAATCAGCCCCAGCATTTT. Protein product: CASSPGGQTSGYSNQPQHF.

This clonotype was observed at least ten times. This chain links TRBV12-3 or TRBV12-4 with TRBJ2-2, with D perhaps matching TRBD2 (5 bases). V lost 3 bases, J lost 0 bases, and 11 bases lay in between. The length of the CDR3 is 16 residues. CDR3: CASSLRDPSNTGELFF. DNA of the CDR3: TGTGCCAGCAGTTTGAGGGATCCCTCGAACACCGGGGAGCTGTTTTTT.

The J gene is TRBJ2-3, the V gene TRBV19; D not certain. Deletions cut 5 bases from V and 0 bases from J, with 9 bases between. The CDR3 runs to 14 residues. Germline loops: CDR1 LNHDA, CDR2 SQIVND (reference sequence). The chain's CDR3 is CASSESGSTDTQYF. DNA of the CDR3: TGTGCCAGTAGTGAGTCGGGTAGCACAGATACGCAGTATTTT.

The chain recombines TRBV6-1 with TRBJ2-2; D might be TRBD1 (5 bases). The CDR3 consists of 12 residues. In germline, CDR1 is MNHNS, CDR2 SASEGT. Trimming stripped 6 bases from V and 9 bases from J, with 11 bases between. DNA for the CDR3: TGTGCCAGCAGCAGGGTTCGCCGGGAGCTGTTTTTT. Residues: CASSRVRRELFF.

Many counts were recorded for this clonotype. The V gene is TRBV6-2 or TRBV6-3, the J gene TRBJ2-1; 9 bases agree with TRBD2. Trimming at V came to 0 bases and at J to 8 bases, leaving 17 bases not matched to a gene. CDR1 MNHEY and CDR2 SVGEGT come from the germline V gene. The CDR3 loop spans 19 amino acids. In nucleotides, the CDR3 is TGTGCCAGCAGTTACTCGTTGTGGCCTAGCGGGGTGCGGGCCCATGAGCAGTTCTTC. Amino acid sequence: CASSYSLWPSGVRAHEQFF.

As to this clonotype: A much larger clonotype is one base distant, so this may be a read error. The chain is built from TRBV24-1 and TRBJ2-1; either TRBD1 or TRBD2 may supply D (5 bases each). CDR1 and CDR2 (germline): KGHDR, SFDVKD. This CDR3 is built from 16 residues. The CDR3 region is CATSDSGTNSYNVQFF. CDR3 nucleotides: TGTGCCACCAGTGATTCCGGGACCAACTCCTACAATGTGCAGTTCTTC.

This clonotype was seen ten or more times. One end of the junction is discordant with germline, which a read error may explain. The chain recombines TRBV29-1 with TRBJ1-2, with a possible D match to TRBD1 (5 bases). This CDR3 has 11 amino acids. CDR1 is SQVTM and CDR2 is ANQGSEA in the germline V gene. CDR3 in DNA: TGCAGCGTCTTGGAGGGGATGCACTACGCCTTC. Amino acids: CSVLEGMHYAF.

This chain connects TRBV6-2 or TRBV6-3 to TRBJ2-5; no definite D call. V was shortened by 6 bases and J by 5 bases, with 10 bases between the two germline ends. CDR1 MNHEY and CDR2 SVGEGT come from the germline V gene. The CDR3 spans 12 residues. The CDR3 loop reads CASSPGVETQYF. In DNA, the CDR3 is TGTGCCAGCAGCCCAGGAGTGGAGACCCAGTACTTC.

This clonotype was seen at least ten times. The chain recombines TRBV4-1 with TRBJ2-3, with a possible D match to TRBD2 (5 bases). The CDR3 sequence is 15 residues long. The germline V gene encodes CDR1 MGHRA and CDR2 YSYEKL. Trimming removed 4 bases at V and 5 bases at J, with 16 bases between. This CDR3 reads CASSRGRAGEDTQYF. DNA of the CDR3: TGCGCCAGCAGCCGTGGACGGGCCGGGGAAGATACGCAGTATTTT.

The CDR3 loop is CASSFAGYGYTF. CDR3 bases: TGTGCCAGCAGTTTCGCGGGCTATGGCTACACCTTC. The gene calls are TRBV28 and TRBJ1-2; D remains ambiguous. Germline CDR1 reads MDHEN; CDR2 reads SYDVKM. V was trimmed by 3 bases and J by 4 bases, leaving 6 bases between them. The CDR3 covers 12 residues.

This clonotype was detected a few times. The chain links TRBV9 to TRBJ2-1; D remains unclear. The V gene's germline CDR1 is SGDLS and CDR2 YYNGEE. V lost 0 bases to trimming and J lost 4 bases, with 5 bases between them. The CDR3 is 13 residues long. The CDR3: CASSVEWYNEQFF. The CDR3, as DNA: TGTGCCAGCAGCGTAGAGTGGTACAATGAGCAGTTCTTC.

The rearrangement joins TRBV7-3 to TRBJ2-5; possible D gene TRBD2, 5 bases. The CDR3 length is 13 residues. With 6 bases removed from V and 1 base from J, the gap between germline ends came to 9 bases. Germline V gene sequence: CDR1 SGHTA, CDR2 FQGTGA. The CDR3 sequence is CASSKSGQETQYF. As DNA, the CDR3 is TGTGCCAGCAGTAAAAGCGGCCAAGAGACCCAGTACTTC.

This clonotype was observed a few times. The chain carries TRBV12-3 or TRBV12-4 and TRBJ1-4, with a weak D call TRBD1 (6 bases). The CDR3 covers 14 residues. V was trimmed by 8 bases and J by 2 bases, leaving 12 bases between them. This CDR3 is CASRWGATNEKLFF. CDR3 sequence (DNA): TGTGCCAGCCGATGGGGGGCGACTAATGAAAAACTGTTTTTT.

This clonotype was counted at least ten times. The chain carries TRBV5-1 and TRBJ2-1, with 8 bases lining up with TRBD2. Per the germline V gene, CDR1 is SGHRS and CDR2 is YFSETQ. With V trimmed by 3 bases and J by 6 bases, 5 bases remained unmatched. The CDR3 has 14 amino acids. The CDR3 spells CASSSTGLANEQFF. In DNA, the CDR3 is TGCGCCAGCAGCTCGACCGGACTAGCCAATGAGCAGTTCTTC.

The V call is TRBV29-1, the J call TRBJ2-7; D gene uncertain. The CDR3 has 11 residues. Germline CDR1 and CDR2: SQVTM and ANQGSEA. V was shortened by 5 bases and J by 6 bases, with 11 bases between the two germline ends. CDR3 amino acids: CSVYNGREQYF. CDR3 bases: TGCAGCGTTTATAATGGACGCGAGCAGTACTTC.